Each of the 20 T cell receptor beta chains below was sequenced from the same sample in a study of cytomegalovirus exposure and HLA in healthy donors. The study ran its PCR with 60 Vbeta and 13 Jbeta primers. Profiled with immunoSEQ multiplex PCR; TCRdb holds only in-frame clones, not every one. The data show around 110,000 clones, around three quarters seen once. Sample: PBMCs. These receptors came from a man in his thirties or forties in good health and CMV-seropositive.

V gene TRBV28 combines with J gene TRBJ2-7; no reliable D call. CDR3 size: 15 residues. The germline CDR1 and CDR2 sequences are MDHEN and SYDVKM. The V gene lost 6 bases and the J gene lost 3 bases, with 18 bases spanning the gap. This CDR3 is CASRAMISQYYEQYF. CDR3 sequence (DNA): TGTGCCAGCAGGGCCATGATATCTCAGTACTACGAGCAGTACTTC.

This clone was counted a few times. V and J are TRBV14 and TRBJ1-6; D perhaps matches TRBD1 (6 bases). The CDR3 spans 16 residues. CDR1 SGHDN and CDR2 FVKESK come from the germline V gene. V was trimmed by 0 bases and J by 10 bases, leaving 16 bases between them. The CDR3 sequence is CASSQERGVAGSPLHF. The DNA of the CDR3 is TGTGCCAGCAGCCAAGAAAGGGGGGTAGCGGGATCACCCCTCCACTTT.

The chain links TRBV5-5 to TRBJ2-7; D possibly corresponds to TRBD2 (6 bases). The CDR3 loop spans 14 amino acids. Germline V CDR1 and CDR2: SGHKS, YYEKEE (reference sequence). V was cut by 5 bases and J by 3 bases, with 15 bases left in between. CDR3 sequence reads: CASRSSGLDYEQYF. CDR3 nucleotide sequence: TGTGCCAGCAGATCCAGCGGGCTTGACTACGAGCAGTACTTC. The full variable domain, its missing parts supplied by reference TRBV5-5 and TRBJ2-7, is DAGVTQSPTHLIKTRGQQVTLRCSPISGHKSVSWYQQVLGQGPQFIFQYYEKEERGRGNFPDRFSARQFPNYSSELNVNALLLGDSALYLCASRSSGLDYEQYFGPGTRLTVT.

Concerning this clone: The junction departs from the called germline gene at one end, perhaps through a read error. The rearrangement links TRBV7-6 to TRBJ2-5; TRBD1 matches 10 bases. The length of the CDR3 is 13 residues. Germline V gene data show CDR1 as SGHVS and CDR2 as FNYEAQ. Here the CDR3 reads CASSLPGQGVVNF. The CDR3, as DNA: TGTGCCAGCAGCTTGCCCGGACAGGGGGTCGTAAACTTC.

The gene calls are TRBV18 and TRBJ2-5; 7 positions agree with TRBD2. With V trimmed by 5 bases and J by 3 bases, 9 bases remained unmatched. Looked up from germline, CDR1 is KGHSH and CDR2 is LQKENI. CDR3 length: 15 residues. The CDR3 bases are TGTGCCAGCTCATCCCGACTGAGCGGGGAAGAGACCCAGTACTTC. Amino acids: CASSSRLSGEETQYF.

J is TRBJ1-2 and V is TRBV29-1, with TRBD1 as a possible D gene (5 bases). The V and J ends lost 6 bases and 8 bases respectively, with 16 bases between them. The germline V gene has CDR1 SQVTM and CDR2 ANQGSEA. The CDR3 loop spans 12 amino acids. The CDR3 sequence is CSVGGGARGYTF. The CDR3 bases are TGCAGCGTGGGTGGAGGGGCCAGAGGCTACACCTTC.

This clone has just a few counts. The chain is built from TRBV6-6 and TRBJ1-3; 9 positions match TRBD1. Unmatched junction bases numbered 6, after V lost 5 bases and J lost 4 bases. The CDR3 runs 15 residues. Germline CDR1 MNHNY, CDR2 SVGAGI (reference sequence). DNA of the CDR3: TGTGCCAGCAGTCGACCCGGGACAGGGGGAAACACCATATATTTT. It specifies CASSRPGTGGNTIYF.

J is TRBJ1-1 and V is TRBV27; TRBD1 is a possible D gene (6 bases). V lost 7 bases and J 0 bases, leaving 18 bases between the germline ends. The CDR3 has 16 amino acids. From germline, CDR1 is MNHEY and CDR2 SMNVEV (reference sequence). CDR3 sequence: CASKRTVSGLNTEAFF. CDR3 DNA: TGTGCCAGCAAAAGGACAGTAAGTGGTTTGAACACTGAAGCTTTCTTT.

The chain is built from TRBV27 and TRBJ1-1, with 7 bases that match TRBD1. Germline loops: CDR1 MNHEY, CDR2 SMNVEV (reference sequence). This CDR3 region has 14 residues. The trim removed 6 bases at V and 6 bases at J, leaving 10 bases unmatched. CDR3 residues: CASSFGQAVPEAFF. Here the CDR3 DNA reads TGTGCCAGCAGCTTCGGACAGGCCGTCCCTGAAGCTTTCTTT.

The chain couples TRBV4-2 to TRBJ2-7, with 9 bases lining up with TRBD2. V lost 5 bases, J lost 5 bases, and 7 bases stayed unmatched. CDR1 is LGHNA and CDR2 is YNFKEQ in the germline V gene. The CDR3 contains 14 residues. The DNA for the CDR3 is TGTGCCAGCAGCACTGGGACTAGCACCAACGAGCAGTACTTC. Protein product: CASSTGTSTNEQYF.

The gene calls are TRBV7-6 and TRBJ2-3; D not certain. This CDR3 has 13 residues. Deletions cut 2 bases from V and 3 bases from J, with 6 bases between. The germline gives CDR1 SGHVS, CDR2 FNYEAQ. The CDR3 sequence: CASSLQETDTQYF. The CDR3 nucleotides are TGTGCCAGCAGCTTACAGGAAACAGATACGCAGTATTTT.

This clone has just a few counts. The chain is built from TRBV4-3 and TRBJ2-5; TRBD1 matches 11 bases. Germline V lookup: CDR1 LGHNA, CDR2 YSLEER. The CDR3 is made up of 15 amino acids. The ends lost 1 base at V and 5 bases at J; junction bases unmatched: 3. CDR3 DNA: TGCGCCAGCAGCCAAGGGACAGGGGGCACGGAGACCCAGTACTTC. Translation: CASSQGTGGTETQYF.

The chain carries TRBV7-2 and TRBJ2-5; 8 positions match TRBD1. The J call may be incorrect, as the DNA end agrees better with TRBJ2-7. The CDR3 extends over 14 amino acids. In germline, CDR1 is SGHTA, CDR2 FQGNSA. In DNA, the CDR3 is TGTGCCAGCAGCCCCCGACAGGGGTACTACGAGCAGTACTTC. Its protein product is CASSPRQGYYEQYF.

This clone came up once. The chain links TRBV28 to TRBJ2-1; TRBD2 aligns across 9 bases. The CDR3 totals 15 residues. The junction had 0 bases not matched to a gene; V was cut back by 3 bases and J by 0 bases. Germline V CDR1 and CDR2: MDHEN, SYDVKM. This chain's CDR3 is CASSFSGSSYNEQFF. The CDR3 DNA follows: TGTGCCAGCAGTTTTAGCGGGAGCTCCTACAATGAGCAGTTCTTC.

This clone was counted between two and nine times. An end of the junction does not agree with germline; a read error may underlie this. The rearrangement uses TRBV4-1 and TRBJ2-2, with 9 bases that match TRBD2. The CDR3 extends over 16 amino acids. The germline CDR1 and CDR2 sequences are MGHRA and YSYEKL. The CDR3 spells CASSEDAGGLHGELFF. DNA for the CDR3: TGCGCCAGCAGCGAAGACGCGGGGGGGCTGCACGGGGAGCTGTTTTTT.

The chain employs TRBV6-5 and TRBJ1-6, with 10 positions matching TRBD1. This CDR3 comprises 14 residues. Germline trimming cut 7 bases from V and 8 bases from J; bases unmatched to any gene: 5. Germline CDR1 and CDR2: MNHEY and SVGAGI. CDR3 in amino acids: CASKKGQGHSPLHF. CDR3 nucleotides: TGTGCCAGCAAGAAGGGACAGGGGCATTCACCCCTCCACTTT.

The chain recombines TRBV9 with TRBJ2-5; no firm D call. Trimming cost V 0 bases and J 0 bases, with 6 bases left between them. This CDR3 is 14 amino acids long. CDR1 and CDR2 from the germline V gene are SGDLS and YYNGEE. The CDR3 sequence: CASSVAYNQETQYF. The CDR3 DNA sequence: TGTGCCAGCAGCGTAGCGTACAACCAAGAGACCCAGTACTTC.

V and J are TRBV5-1 and TRBJ2-1, with D perhaps matching TRBD1 (5 bases). Germline loops: CDR1 SGHRS, CDR2 YFSETQ. The V and J ends lost 2 bases and 0 bases respectively, with 9 bases between them. This CDR3 is 15 amino acids long. As DNA, the CDR3 is TGCGCCAGCAGCTTCGTGACAGACTCCTACAATGAGCAGTTCTTC. Its protein product is CASSFVTDSYNEQFF.

The chain links TRBV19 to TRBJ1-1; TRBD1 matches 7 bases. Trimming at V came to 5 bases and at J to 7 bases, leaving 7 bases not matched to a gene. The CDR3 extends over 13 amino acids. Germline values: CDR1 LNHDA, CDR2 SQIVND (reference sequence). The CDR3 bases are TGTGCCAGTAGTGCTCTACAGGGGCGTGAAGCTTTCTTT. Amino acids: CASSALQGREAFF.

The sample holds one count of this clone. This sequence joins TRBV28 and TRBJ2-1; weak D call: TRBD1 (6 bases). Germline V gives CDR1 MDHEN, CDR2 SYDVKM. V was cut by 3 bases and J by 7 bases, with 13 bases left in between. The CDR3 contains 14 residues. The DNA for the CDR3 is TGTGCCAGCAGTTTTTCAGGGGTGTTGAATGAGCAGTTCTTC. It specifies CASSFSGVLNEQFF.